The entry below gives a single TCR beta chain sequence along with its context. This sample is drawn from a study of blood T cell repertoires in COVID-19. As for the study in general: The analysed material was cDNA or gDNA that came from T cells, B-cell-depleted T cells, or PBMCs.

The V segment lost 11 bases and the J segment 0 bases; nucleotides outside the gene matches: 4. Germline-derived CDR1 and CDR2 are SNHLY and FYNNEI. The CDR3 spans 13 residues. Per the original data handling: Amplification of reference gene primers was used by the study to estimate nucleated cell counts. Assay: immunoSEQ multiplex PCR; the TCRdb copy retains only in-frame clones and omits some. V and J calls and clone size come straight from that table; D and trimming were deduced from the DNA. Found here are a few hundred thousand clones, about 90% of them singletons; the top ten hold 2.3%. The chain employs TRBV2 and TRBJ1-3, with 7 positions matching TRBD1. The sequencing input was peripheral blood. This receptor was obtained from a woman in her fifties or sixties with acute or convalescent COVID-19. The CDR3 loop reads CALTGVSGNTIYF. CDR3 bases: TGTGCCCTAACAGGGGTCTCTGGAAACACCATATATTTT.